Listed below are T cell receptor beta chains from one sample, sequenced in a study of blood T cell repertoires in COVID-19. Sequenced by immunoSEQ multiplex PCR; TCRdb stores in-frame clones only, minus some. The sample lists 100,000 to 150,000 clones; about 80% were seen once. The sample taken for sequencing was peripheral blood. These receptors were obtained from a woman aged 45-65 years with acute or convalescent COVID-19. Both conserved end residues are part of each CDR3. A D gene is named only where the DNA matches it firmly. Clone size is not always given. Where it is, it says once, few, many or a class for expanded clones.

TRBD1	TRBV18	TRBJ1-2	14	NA	CASSPADRNYGYTF	TGTGCCAGCTCACCGGCGGACAGGAACTATGGCTACACCTTC
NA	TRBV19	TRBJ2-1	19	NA	CASSKGGGGGSSSYNEQFF	TGTGCCAGTAGTAAGGGAGGAGGAGGCGGGTCAAGCTCCTACAATGAGCAGTTCTTC
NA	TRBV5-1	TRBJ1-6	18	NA	CASSLGRFGSLYNSPLHF	TGCGCCAGCAGCTTGGGTCGGTTCGGGTCTTTGTATAATTCACCCCTCCACTTT
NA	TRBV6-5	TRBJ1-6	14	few	CASSSSGINSPLHF	TGTGCCAGCAGTTCATCCGGGATTAATTCACCCCTCCACTTT
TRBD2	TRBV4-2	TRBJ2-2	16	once	CASSQVGGARTGELFF	TGTGCCAGCAGCCAAGTCGGGGGGGCTCGCACCGGGGAGCTGTTTTTT
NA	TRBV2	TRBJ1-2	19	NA	CASSEGAGWGLASAWGYTF	TGTGCCAGCAGTGAAGGGGCGGGCTGGGGACTAGCCTCCGCCTGGGGCTACACCTTC
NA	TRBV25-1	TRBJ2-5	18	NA	CASSPTTGGDYGEETQYF	TGTGCCAGCAGTCCCACGACAGGAGGTGATTACGGCGAAGAGACCCAGTACTTC
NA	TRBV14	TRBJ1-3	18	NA	CASSQELAGADSGNTIYF	TGTGCCAGCAGCCAAGAACTTGCTGGGGCCGACTCTGGAAACACCATATATTTT
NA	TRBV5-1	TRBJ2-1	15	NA	CASSSSWSSYNEQFF	TGCGCCAGCAGCTCTAGCTGGAGCTCCTACAATGAGCAGTTCTTC
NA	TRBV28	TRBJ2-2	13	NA	CASLQGGYGELFF	TGTGCCAGCTTACAGGGAGGGTACGGGGAGCTGTTTTTT
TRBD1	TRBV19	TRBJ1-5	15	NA	CASSSGTGGGQPQHF	TGTGCCAGTAGTTCCGGGACAGGGGGCGGACAGCCCCAGCATTTT
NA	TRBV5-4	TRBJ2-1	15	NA	CASSLDRDLVGEQFF	TGTGCCAGCAGCTTGGACAGGGACCTCGTAGGTGAGCAGTTCTTC
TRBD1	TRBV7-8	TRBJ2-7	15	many	CASSEGQGGGYEQYF	TGTGCCAGCAGCGAGGGACAGGGTGGTGGCTACGAGCAGTACTTC
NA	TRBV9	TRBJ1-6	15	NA	CASSVGPALNSPLHF	TGTGCCAGCAGCGTAGGGCCCGCCCTTAATTCACCCCTCCACTTT
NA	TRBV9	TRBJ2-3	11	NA	CASSPVDTQYF	TGTGCCAGCAGCCCTGTAGATACGCAGTATTTT
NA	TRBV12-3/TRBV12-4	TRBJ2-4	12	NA	CASRFRGNIQYF	TGTGCCAGCAGATTCAGGGGAAACATTCAGTACTTC
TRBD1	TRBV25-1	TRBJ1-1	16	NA	CASRKGQGVWGTEAFF	TGTGCCAGCAGGAAGGGACAGGGGGTTTGGGGCACTGAAGCTTTCTTT
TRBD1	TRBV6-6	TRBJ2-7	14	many	CASSNDRESYEQYF	TGTGCCAGCAGTAACGACAGGGAATCCTACGAGCAGTACTTC
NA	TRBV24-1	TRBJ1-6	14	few	CATSGAVENSPLHF	TGTGCCACCAGTGGGGCAGTTGAGAATTCACCCCTCCACTTT
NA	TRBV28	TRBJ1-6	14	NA	CASSPTGTLEPLHF	TGTGCCAGCAGTCCAACCGGGACACTGGAACCCCTCCACTTT
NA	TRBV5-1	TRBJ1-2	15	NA	CASSLGPQLRYGYTF	TGCGCCAGCAGCCTAGGCCCACAACTTCGGTATGGCTACACCTTC
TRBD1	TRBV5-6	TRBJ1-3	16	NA	CASSLWDRFSGNTIYF	TGTGCCAGCAGCCTATGGGACAGATTCTCTGGAAACACCATATATTTT
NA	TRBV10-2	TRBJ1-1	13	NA	CASSADRQGEAFF	TGCGCCAGCAGTGCCGACCGTCAGGGTGAAGCTTTCTTT
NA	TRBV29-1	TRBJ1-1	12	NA	CSVYSMNTEAFF	TGCAGCGTTTACAGCATGAACACTGAAGCTTTCTTT
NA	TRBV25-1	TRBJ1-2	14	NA	CASSRAGLIYGYTF	TGTGCCAGCAGTCGGGCAGGACTCATCTATGGCTACACCTTC
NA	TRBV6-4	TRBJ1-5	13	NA	CASSEILGQPQHF	TGTGCCAGCAGTGAGATCCTAGGTCAGCCCCAGCATTTT
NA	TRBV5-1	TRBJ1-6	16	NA	CASSLAAKLGVSPLHF	TGCGCCAGCAGCTTGGCCGCAAAGTTAGGGGTATCACCCCTCCACTTT